The TCR beta chain under discussion was sequenced for a study of blood T cell repertoires in COVID-19. This clone was seen only once. This CDR3 has 15 residues. Germline CDR1 reads SGDLS; CDR2 reads YYNGEE. The V end was cut by 3 bases, the J end by 1 base, with 13 bases between. Libraries were prepared by immunoSEQ multiplex PCR; TCRdb keeps only in-frame clonotypes and omits some of them. Here the sample spans 220,000 or so clones, roughly 80% being singletons. The sequence derives from a man younger than 45 with active or convalescent COVID-19. The genes are TRBV9 and TRBJ2-5; D is perhaps TRBD1 (6 bases). The specimen sequenced was peripheral blood. CDR3 coding DNA: TGTGCCAGCAGCGCACGACAGGCCGGCCAAGAGACCCAGTACTTC. Translated: CASSARQAGQETQYF.